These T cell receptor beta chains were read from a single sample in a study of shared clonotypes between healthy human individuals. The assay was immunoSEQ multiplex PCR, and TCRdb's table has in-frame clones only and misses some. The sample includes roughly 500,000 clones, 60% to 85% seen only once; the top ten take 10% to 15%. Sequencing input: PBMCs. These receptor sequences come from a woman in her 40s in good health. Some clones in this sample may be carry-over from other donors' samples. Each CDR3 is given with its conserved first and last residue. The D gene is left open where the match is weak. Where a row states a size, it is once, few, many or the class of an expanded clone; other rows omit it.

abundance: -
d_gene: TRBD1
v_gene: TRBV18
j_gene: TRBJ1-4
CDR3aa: CASSQDRGREKLFF
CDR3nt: TGTGCCAGCTCACAGGACAGGGGGCGTGAAAAACTGTTTTTT

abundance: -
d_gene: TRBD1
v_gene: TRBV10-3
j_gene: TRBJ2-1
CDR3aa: CAIGGGNEQFF
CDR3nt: TGTGCCATAGGGGGCGGGAATGAGCAGTTCTTC

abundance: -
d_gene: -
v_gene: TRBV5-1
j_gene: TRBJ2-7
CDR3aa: CASSLTAGGDEQYF
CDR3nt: TGCGCCAGCAGCTTAACGGCAGGGGGGGACGAGCAGTACTTC

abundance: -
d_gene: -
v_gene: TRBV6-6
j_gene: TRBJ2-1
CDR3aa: CASSPRDQTYNEQFF
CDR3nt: TGTGCCAGCAGTCCCCGGGACCAGACCTACAATGAGCAGTTCTTC

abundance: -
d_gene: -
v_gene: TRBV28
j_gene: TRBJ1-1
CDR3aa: CASRSDRKQNTEAFF
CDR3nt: TGTGCCAGCAGAAGTGACAGGAAACAGAACACTGAAGCTTTCTTT

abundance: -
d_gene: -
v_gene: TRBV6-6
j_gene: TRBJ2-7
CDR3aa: CASSPGADEQYF
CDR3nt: TGTGCCAGCAGCCCCGGGGCCGACGAGCAGTACTTC

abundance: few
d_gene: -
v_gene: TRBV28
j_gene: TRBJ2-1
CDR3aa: CASSGSYNEQFF
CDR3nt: TGTGCCAGCTCCGGGAGCTACAATGAGCAGTTCTTC

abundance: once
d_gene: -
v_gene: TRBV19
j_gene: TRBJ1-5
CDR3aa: CASNGGTVSNQPQHF
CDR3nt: TGTGCCAGTAACGGGGGGACCGTTAGCAATCAGCCCCAGCATTTT

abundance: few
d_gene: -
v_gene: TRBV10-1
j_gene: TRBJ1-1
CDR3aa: CASSEEGDSEAFF
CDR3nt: TGCGCCAGCAGTGAGGAGGGGGATAGTGAAGCTTTCTTT

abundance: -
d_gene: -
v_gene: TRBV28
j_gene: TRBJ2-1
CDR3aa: CASSLPGRNEQFF
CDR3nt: TGTGCCAGCAGTTTGCCCGGTAGGAATGAGCAGTTCTTC

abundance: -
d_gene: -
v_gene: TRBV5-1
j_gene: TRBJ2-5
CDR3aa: CASSTDYQETQYF
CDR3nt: TGCGCCAGCAGCACCGACTATCAAGAGACCCAGTACTTC

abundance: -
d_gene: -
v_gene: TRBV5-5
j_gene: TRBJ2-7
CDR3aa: CASSLASASYEQYF
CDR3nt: TGTGCCAGCAGCTTAGCTAGCGCCTCCTACGAGCAGTACTTC

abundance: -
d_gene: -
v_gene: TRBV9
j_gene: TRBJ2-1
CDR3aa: CASSVGWEPLSEQFF
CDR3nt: TGTGCCAGCAGCGTAGGGTGGGAACCTTTGAGTGAGCAGTTCTTC

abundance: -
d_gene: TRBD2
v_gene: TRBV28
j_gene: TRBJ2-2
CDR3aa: CASTRPSGSYTGELFF
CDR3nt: TGTGCCAGCACCCGACCTAGCGGGAGTTACACCGGGGAGCTGTTTTTT

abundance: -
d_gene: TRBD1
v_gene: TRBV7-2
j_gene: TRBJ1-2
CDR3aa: CASSLQGEAYGYTF
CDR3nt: TGTGCCAGCAGCCTACAGGGGGAAGCCTATGGCTACACCTTC

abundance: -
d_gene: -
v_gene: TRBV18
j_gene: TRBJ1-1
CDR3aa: CASSPPKGVVTEAFF
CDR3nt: TGTGCCAGCTCACCACCGAAGGGGGTCGTCACTGAAGCTTTCTTT

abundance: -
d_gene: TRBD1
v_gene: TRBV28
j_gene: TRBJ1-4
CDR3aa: CASSNHEQGASEKLFF
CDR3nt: TGTGCCAGCAGCAATCACGAACAGGGGGCAAGTGAAAAACTGTTTTTT

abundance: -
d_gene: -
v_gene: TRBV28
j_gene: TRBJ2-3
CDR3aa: CASSQITDTQYF
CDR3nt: TGTGCCAGCAGTCAGATCACAGATACGCAGTATTTT

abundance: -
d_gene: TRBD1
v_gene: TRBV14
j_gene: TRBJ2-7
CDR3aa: CASSQGGTGSYEQYF
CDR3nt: TGTGCCAGCAGCCAAGGGGGGACAGGGTCCTACGAGCAGTACTTC

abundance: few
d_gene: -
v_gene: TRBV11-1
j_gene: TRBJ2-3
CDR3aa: CASSFYTDTQYF
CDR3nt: TGTGCCAGCAGCTTCTACACAGATACGCAGTATTTT